Included here is one T cell receptor beta chain sequence, with context. The antigen is not known. Method: immunoSEQ multiplex PCR; TCRdb's copy keeps in-frame clones and lacks some. This table holds 120,000 to 150,000 clones, around 93% found once. These data are taken from a study of T cell responses to AZD1222 COVID-19 vaccine. The study, taken as a whole, reports: Donors in the cohort were predominantly white British and more often female, and clonal diversity was possibly underestimated. Baseline serology detected seropositivity in only a handful of AZD1222 recipients. A rise in Spike-specific TCR breadth and depth followed two AZD1222 doses. Along spike, vaccine-associated CD4 TCRs were found throughout, with dominance at 160-218 and 743-854.

The CDR3 sequence is 19 residues long. The germline CDR1 and CDR2 sequences are SQVTM and ANQGSEA. The ends lost 7 bases at V and 5 bases at J; junction bases unmatched: 23. The sample here was peripheral blood, taken on day 0 of AZD1222 vaccination. The chain employs TRBV29-1 and TRBJ2-1; TRBD2 agrees at 10 bases. This sequence originates from an adult in good health. The CDR3 here is CSAAQPGLAQFDGDNEQFF. The CDR3 DNA follows: TGCAGCGCCGCACAGCCGGGACTAGCGCAGTTTGACGGGGACAATGAGCAGTTCTTC.